The source of this TCR beta chain is a study of blood T cell repertoires in COVID-19. Germline V lookup: CDR1 SGHDT, CDR2 YYEEEE. The CDR3 has 15 amino acids. The V gene end was trimmed by 4 bases and the J gene end by 3 bases; junction bases not matched to a gene: 9. Sequenced by immunoSEQ multiplex PCR; TCRdb stores in-frame clones only, minus some. The sample consists of more than 250,000 clones, 80% to 90% of them appearing once. In Cohort 3, a recovered donor had either two negative PCRs, clearance, or symptom resolution. This clonotype was obtained from a man aged 25 to 40 who had recovered from COVID-19. This chain joins TRBV5-6 and TRBJ1-2; TRBD1 matches at 7 bases. Source material: PBMCs or T cells enriched from blood (not recorded which). The CDR3: CASSPPTGPDYGYTF. The DNA for the CDR3 is TGTGCCAGCAGCCCCCCGACAGGGCCTGACTATGGCTACACCTTC. Full variable domain (outside the CDR3, taken from reference TRBV5-6 and TRBJ1-2): DAGVTQSPTHLIKTRGQQVTLRCSPKSGHDTVSWYQQALGQGPQFIFQYYEEEERQRGNFPDRFSGHQFPNYSSELNVNALLLGDSALYLCASSPPTGPDYGYTFGSGTRLTVV.